The entry below describes one T cell receptor (beta chain). The record originates from a study of control samples from healthy donors and cancer patients. Germline CDR1 reads LNHDA; CDR2 reads SQIVND (reference sequence). The CDR3 has 13 residues. V gave up 4 bases and J gave up 9 bases; unmatched junction bases: 6. Generated by immunoSEQ multiplex PCR, the TCRdb table keeps only in-frame clones and is missing some. The table has 65,000 to 95,000 clones, over 75% seen once. V gene TRBV19 combines with J gene TRBJ2-1; 7 bases map to TRBD2. Sequencing was carried out using blood. The clonotype originates from a man aged 45-65 years in good health. The DNA for the CDR3 is TGTGCCAGTAGTAAAACCCCGGGAGGTGAGCAGTTCTTC. Translated, it gives CASSKTPGGEQFF.